This T cell receptor (beta chain) was sequenced in a study of breast tumors, draining lymph nodes, adjacent tissues. TCRdb recomputed calls from the multiplex PCR reads with MiXCR, one row per CDR3 protein. The sample includes tens of thousands of distinct CDR3 sequences, around 30% of them seen just once. This CDR3 spans 14 amino acids. Germline loops: CDR1 SGDLS, CDR2 YYNGEE. Worth noting for this clonotype: With a much larger clone just one base away, this may be a read error.

Samples came from axillary lymph nodes draining the breast cancer. The receptor was derived from a female donor with breast cancer. Some clones in this sample may be carry-over from other donors' samples. The V gene is TRBV9, the J gene TRBJ2-1; TRBD1 is a possible D gene (5 bases). Input material: axillary lymph node tissue. CDR3 nucleotides: TGTGCCAGCAGCCTTCTTGGCCCAGGGCATGAGCAGTCCTTC. Protein: CASSLLGPGHEQSF.